The clone carrying this TCR beta chain was counted a few times. This sample was included in a study of blood T cell repertoires in COVID-19. Study background: COVID-19 samples from acute and convalescent phases originated in the United States, Italy and Spain. PBMCs, B-cell-depleted T cells, or T cells were the source of the cDNA or gDNA that made up the material.

As handled by the study authors: Nucleated cell counts were estimated from reference gene primer amplification. Measured with immunoSEQ multiplex PCR; TCRdb has only the in-frame clones, and not every one. Clone size and the V and J calls come from that table; the DNA yielded D and trimming. The sample gives about 75,000 clones, approximately 80% of which show up once; approximately 20% is in the top ten. The CDR3 totals 15 residues. V lost 5 bases, J lost 2 bases, and 13 bases lay in between. Per the germline V gene, CDR1 is SGHVT and CDR2 is SQSDAQ. Source material: peripheral blood. V gene TRBV7-4 combines with J gene TRBJ1-5; tentative D call: TRBD1 (6 bases). The clonotype was recovered from a woman in her forties or fifties with acute or convalescent COVID-19. The CDR3 here is CASSPQGLGNQPQHF. Written as DNA, the CDR3 is TGTGCCAGCAGCCCGCAGGGGCTGGGCAATCAGCCCCAGCATTTT.